These 27 T cell receptor beta chains came from one sample sequenced in a study of T cell responses to AZD1222 COVID-19 vaccine. Assay used: immunoSEQ multiplex PCR; TCRdb lists only in-frame clones, some missing. The sample shows around 220,000 clones, about 94% of them seen only once. The starting material was peripheral blood, obtained 28 days after the second dose of the MenACWY control vaccine. The receptors come from an adult who received the MenACWY meningococcal vaccine as a control.

The chain is built from TRBV10-3 and TRBJ2-3; 7 bases fit TRBD2. This CDR3 comprises 15 residues. Germline V gives CDR1 ENHRY, CDR2 SYGVKD. The J segment lost 1 base and the V segment lost 5 bases, leaving 6 bases of the junction unmatched. The CDR3 DNA reads TGTGCCATCAGTCCTCTAGCGGAAGGCACAGATACGCAGTATTTT. Protein sequence: CAISPLAEGTDTQYF.

The rearrangement joins TRBV18 to TRBJ1-5; D is uncertain. Trimming pared 3 bases from V and 1 base from J, leaving 10 bases between. The length of the CDR3 is 15 residues. Germline CDR1 is KGHSH and CDR2 is LQKENI. The CDR3 coding sequence is TGTGCCAGCTCACCTAACACATTGAGCAATCAGCCCCAGCATTTT. Amino acid sequence: CASSPNTLSNQPQHF.

V usage is TRBV29-1 and J usage is TRBJ2-7, with TRBD1 identical over 7 bases. The CDR3 runs 15 residues. J was trimmed by 2 bases and V by 5 bases; bases with no gene match: 12. Per germline, CDR1 SQVTM and CDR2 ANQGSEA. CDR3 DNA sequence: TGCAGCGTTCGGGCTACGAGAGACAGGGCCTACGAGCAGTACTTC. Its translation: CSVRATRDRAYEQYF.

The V gene is TRBV19, the J gene TRBJ1-4; weak D call: TRBD1 (5 bases). V was pared by 4 bases and J by 7 bases, with 16 bases between. Germline V gives CDR1 LNHDA, CDR2 SQIVND (reference sequence). The CDR3 covers 15 residues. This CDR3 reads CASSTPGPGAEKLFF. The CDR3, as DNA: TGTGCCAGTAGTACCCCAGGACCTGGGGCTGAAAAACTGTTTTTT.

This chain joins TRBV7-2 and TRBJ2-5; D might be TRBD1 (6 bases). Trimming pared 5 bases from V and 5 bases from J, leaving 15 bases between. Germline CDR1 SGHTA, CDR2 FQGNSA. The CDR3 totals 14 residues. As DNA, the CDR3 is TGTGCCAGCAGCGCCAACCAGGGGATGGAGACCCAGTACTTC. Translating gives CASSANQGMETQYF.

The chain carries TRBV7-9 and TRBJ2-7, with D possibly matching TRBD2 (6 bases). V dropped 5 bases and J dropped 2 bases, with 16 bases sitting between them. The CDR3 sequence is 15 residues long. The germline CDR1 and CDR2 sequences are SEHNR and FQNEAQ (reference sequence). This CDR3 reads CASSPPGGAPYEQYF. The CDR3 DNA sequence: TGTGCCAGCAGCCCTCCAGGCGGGGCGCCCTACGAGCAGTACTTC.

In this sample, this clone turned up a few times. This chain links TRBV7-9 with TRBJ2-5; the D gene is possibly TRBD1 (5 bases). Germline V CDR1 and CDR2: SEHNR, FQNEAQ (reference sequence). The V end lost 4 bases, the J end lost 2 bases, and 8 bases lay between the germline ends. CDR3 length: 13 amino acids. The CDR3 nucleotides read TGTGCCAGCAGCTGGAGACAGCAAGAGACCCAGTACTTC. It codes for CASSWRQQETQYF.

The rearrangement links TRBV7-3 to TRBJ2-3, with 9 bases matching TRBD1. J was trimmed by 1 base and V by 1 base; bases with no gene match: 3. The length of the CDR3 is 16 residues. Germline loops: CDR1 SGHTA, CDR2 FQGTGA. The CDR3 is CASSLMRTGGTDTQYF. The CDR3 bases are TGTGCCAGCAGCTTAATGAGGACAGGGGGCACAGATACGCAGTATTTT.

The chain joins TRBV28 to TRBJ2-7; D is tentatively TRBD1 or TRBD2 (5 bases each). Germline CDR1 and CDR2: MDHEN and SYDVKM. There are 15 residues in the CDR3. Between the trimmed V and J ends, which lost 0 bases and 2 bases, there was a span of 11 bases. The CDR3 loop is CASSLWGEGAYEQYF. The CDR3 DNA is TGTGCCAGCAGTTTATGGGGGGAAGGGGCCTACGAGCAGTACTTC.

J is TRBJ1-1 and V is TRBV12-3 or TRBV12-4; D is undetermined. The V end was cut by 5 bases, the J end by 1 base, with 2 bases between. The CDR3 length is 11 residues. The chain's CDR3 is CASSPNTEAFF. As DNA, the CDR3 is TGTGCCAGCAGTCCGAACACTGAAGCTTTCTTT.

This sequence joins TRBV30 and TRBJ1-2; D is unresolved. V lost 2 bases and J 6 bases, leaving 13 bases between the germline ends. CDR3 length: 13 residues. Germline CDR1 reads GTSNPN; CDR2 reads SVGIG (reference sequence). CDR3 sequence: CAWSFSERNGYTF. The CDR3 region has the DNA TGTGCCTGGAGTTTTTCGGAGAGAAATGGCTACACCTTC.

The chain couples TRBV6-6 to TRBJ2-1; D not certain. This CDR3 is 14 amino acids long. Germline assignment: CDR1 MNHNY and CDR2 SVGAGI (reference sequence). Between the trimmed V and J ends, which lost 6 bases and 4 bases, there was a span of 13 bases. CDR3 amino acids: CASSPRAAYNEQFF. As DNA, the CDR3 is TGTGCCAGCAGCCCTCGAGCAGCGTACAATGAGCAGTTCTTC.

V and J are TRBV3-1 (or the pseudogene TRBV3-2) and TRBJ2-1; 9 bases match TRBD1. V shed 4 bases and J 4 bases; nucleotides not matched to a gene: 5. The CDR3 extends over 15 amino acids. Germline assignment: CDR1 LGHDT and CDR2 YNNKEL (reference sequence). Written as DNA, the CDR3 is TGTGCCAGCAGCCCTGGGACAGGGAGTTACAATGAGCAGTTCTTC. This sequence encodes CASSPGTGSYNEQFF.

The chain joins TRBV27 to TRBJ2-5; D unclear. Germline CDR1 and CDR2: MNHEY and SMNVEV (reference sequence). The V end was cut by 5 bases, the J end by 2 bases, with 18 bases between. The CDR3 consists of 16 residues. The CDR3 sequence: CASSESRLGHQETQYF. In DNA form, the CDR3 reads TGTGCCAGCAGTGAGAGTCGGTTAGGCCATCAAGAGACCCAGTACTTC.

The V gene is TRBV19, the J gene TRBJ2-7, with TRBD1 matching over 7 bases. The J segment lost 7 bases and the V segment lost 5 bases, leaving 8 bases of the junction unmatched. This CDR3 has 13 amino acids. The germline CDR1 and CDR2 sequences are LNHDA and SQIVND (reference sequence). The CDR3 DNA reads as TGTGCCAGTAGTCCCGACAGGGCCGGGGAGCAGTACTTC. Translating gives CASSPDRAGEQYF.

The V call is TRBV3-1 (or the pseudogene TRBV3-2), the J call TRBJ1-1; weak D call: TRBD1 (6 bases). This CDR3 is 14 amino acids long. V gave up 0 bases and J gave up 10 bases, with 15 bases separating them. CDR1 and CDR2 from the germline V gene are LGHDT and YNNKEL (reference sequence). DNA for the CDR3: TGTGCCAGCAGCCAAGAACTAGGACAGCTGGGAGCTTTCTTT. Protein sequence: CASSQELGQLGAFF.

This clone was recorded only once. The rearrangement joins TRBV27 to TRBJ1-4; D may be TRBD1 (6 bases). CDR3 size: 13 residues. V was clipped by 5 bases and J by 7 bases, with 11 bases between them. Germline CDR1 is MNHEY and CDR2 is SMNVEV (reference sequence). CDR3 nucleotide sequence: TGTGCCAGCAGTCAGGGGACGGGTGAAAAACTGTTTTTT. This gives the protein CASSQGTGEKLFF. The complete variable domain, with remaining parts taken from reference TRBV27 and TRBJ1-4, reads EAQVTQNPRYLITVTGKKLTVTCSQNMNHEYMSWYRQDPGLGLRQIYYSMNVEVTDKGDVPEGYKVSRKEKRNFPLILESPSPNQTSLYFCASSQGTGEKLFFGSGTQLSVL.

The V gene is TRBV12-3 or TRBV12-4, the J gene TRBJ2-2, with D perhaps matching TRBD1 or TRBD2 (5 bases each). CDR3 length: 13 residues. Deletions cut 3 bases from V and 9 bases from J, with 11 bases between. For the CDR3, the DNA is TGTGCCAGCAGTTTCGGGGCCATCAGGGAGCTGTTTTTT. This translates into CASSFGAIRELFF.

The V call is TRBV6-5, the J call TRBJ2-5; weak D call: TRBD1 (6 bases). With 6 bases removed from V and 2 bases from J, the gap between germline ends came to 13 bases. CDR1 MNHEY and CDR2 SVGAGI come from the germline V gene. The CDR3 covers 14 residues. The CDR3 spells CASSRDRTQETQYF. The CDR3 DNA follows: TGTGCCAGCAGCCGCGACAGGACACAAGAGACCCAGTACTTC.

The V gene is TRBV5-1, the J gene TRBJ1-1, with TRBD1 as a possible D gene (5 bases). Germline-derived CDR1 and CDR2 are SGHRS and YFSETQ. V lost 5 bases and J lost 1, with 9 bases in between. The CDR3 spans 13 residues. The CDR3 DNA reads TGCGCCAGCAGATCGGACACGAACACTGAAGCTTTCTTT. As protein: CASRSDTNTEAFF.

The chain recombines TRBV5-1 with TRBJ2-1, with D possibly matching TRBD1 (7 bases). The V gene's germline CDR1 is SGHRS and CDR2 YFSETQ. The CDR3 is 16 amino acids. The V end lost 3 bases, the J end lost 6 bases, and 19 bases lay between the germline ends. The CDR3 region has the DNA TGCGCCAGCAGCTCCTTCTCCCGCGGGACAGCCAATGAGCAGTTCTTC. As protein: CASSSFSRGTANEQFF.

The chain recombines TRBV3-1 (or the pseudogene TRBV3-2) with TRBJ2-3; 12 bases line up with TRBD2. Trimming at V came to 4 bases and at J to 2 bases, leaving 13 bases not matched to a gene. The CDR3 sequence is 19 residues long. Germline V gene data show CDR1 as LGHDT and CDR2 as YNNKEL (reference sequence). The CDR3 sequence: CASSPLSYRLAGVTDTQYF. The CDR3 bases are TGTGCCAGCAGCCCCCTATCCTACCGACTAGCGGGGGTCACAGATACGCAGTATTTT.

This sequence joins TRBV7-2 and TRBJ1-6; D not certain. Trimming took 1 base from V and 0 from J, leaving 7 bases between them. The germline V gene encodes CDR1 SGHTA and CDR2 FQGNSA. This CDR3 is built from 16 residues. The DNA for the CDR3 is TGTGCCAGCAGCTTAGGGAGGAGCTCCTATAATTCACCCCTCCACTTT. Translated: CASSLGRSSYNSPLHF.

V gene TRBV5-1 combines with J gene TRBJ2-2; D unresolved. The CDR3 length is 18 residues. Germline-derived CDR1 and CDR2 are SGHRS and YFSETQ. The V gene lost 0 bases and the J gene lost 0 bases, with 15 bases spanning the gap. For the CDR3, the DNA is TGCGCCAGCAGCTTGGGACTCCAGCTAGGGACGAACACCGGGGAGCTGTTTTTT. Translating it yields CASSLGLQLGTNTGELFF. Based on the CDR3 plus reference TRBV5-1 and TRBJ2-2, the full variable domain is KAGVTQTPRYLIKTRGQQVTLSCSPISGHRSVSWYQQTPGQGLQFLFEYFSETQRNKGNFPGRFSGRQFSNSRSEMNVSTLELGDSALYLCASSLGLQLGTNTGELFFGEGSRLTVL.

The chain is built from TRBV3-1 (or the pseudogene TRBV3-2) and TRBJ1-1, with D unclear. V was shortened by 0 bases and J by 0 bases, with 11 bases between the two germline ends. The CDR3 extends over 16 amino acids. Germline lookup yields CDR1 LGHDT and CDR2 YNNKEL (reference sequence). The CDR3 nucleotides read TGTGCCAGCAGCCAAGAATTCGGATCCATGAACACTGAAGCTTTCTTT. Its translation: CASSQEFGSMNTEAFF.

This clone was counted a single time. The rearrangement joins TRBV9 to TRBJ1-3, with unresolved D. The V end lost 0 bases, the J end lost 4 bases, and 8 bases lay between the germline ends. The germline V gene has CDR1 SGDLS and CDR2 YYNGEE. The CDR3 covers 14 residues. The CDR3 sequence: CASSVARQGNTIYF. Here the CDR3 DNA reads TGTGCCAGCAGCGTAGCCCGGCAAGGAAACACCATATATTTT. The full variable domain, its missing parts supplied by reference TRBV9 and TRBJ1-3, is DSGVTQTPKHLITATGQRVTLRCSPRSGDLSVYWYQQSLDQGLQFLIQYYNGEERAKGNILERFSAQQFPDLHSELNLSSLELGDSALYFCASSVARQGNTIYFGEGSWLTVV.

V usage is TRBV19 and J usage is TRBJ2-7; D assignment may be TRBD1 or TRBD2 (5 bases each). The CDR3 extends over 15 amino acids. Germline V lookup: CDR1 LNHDA, CDR2 SQIVND (reference sequence). V was shortened by 4 bases and J by 3 bases, with 16 bases between the two germline ends. This CDR3 reads CASSTPGEGYYEQYF. The CDR3 DNA sequence: TGTGCCAGTAGTACCCCCGGCGAGGGGTACTACGAGCAGTACTTC.